This T cell receptor beta chain was recovered during a study of spatial heterogeneity in lung cancer. This clonotype has just a few counts. TCR cDNA molecules were tagged individually, and each one carried a unique molecular identifier. From the 5' RACE reads, TCRdb called clonotypes with MiXCR, one entry per CDR3 protein. The table includes about 38,000 distinct CDR3 sequences, 7.5% to 8% detected once. CDR1 and CDR2 (germline): MNHEY, SVGEGT. The CDR3 totals 16 residues. V lost 2 bases to trimming and J lost 3 bases; unmatched junction nucleotides: 4. Time point meaning: sample taken at primary tumor resection. Whole RNA came from tumor, nontumor lung or frozen PBMC and was sequenced without being sorted.

This sequence was found in a male donor with early-stage non-small cell lung cancer. This rearrangement joins TRBV6-2 or TRBV6-3 to TRBJ2-5; TRBD2 agrees at 12 bases. The sequencing used PBMCs, collected at surgery. The CDR3 spells CASSYVGLAGKETQYF. The DNA of the CDR3 is TGTGCCAGCAGTTACGTCGGACTAGCGGGGAAAGAGACCCAGTACTTC.